A single sample gave rise to the 9 T cell receptor beta chains below, sequenced in a study of CD8 T cells in Susac syndrome (dated by TCRdb to the late 2010s). Library preparation employed the immunoSEQ multiplex PCR assay. RNA was extracted with the RNeasy kit and 0.5 to 1 ug was reverse transcribed using random hexamers. TCRdb handled the public reads itself, with Q25 trimming in fastp and clone calling in MiXCR, and kept productive beta chains. Every distinct CDR3 protein forms one entry, paired with its most common genes and DNA. The sample has around 26,000 distinct CDR3 sequences on record, about 95% of them singletons. The ten most abundant clones make up about 0.27% of the sample. The sample was CD8+ T cells from PBMCs. These receptor sequences come from a human donor in good health.

The V and J genes are TRBV6-5 and TRBJ1-2, with D unresolved. The CDR3 is 13 residues long. V shed 0 bases and J shed 7 bases, with 9 bases lying between them. Per germline, CDR1 MNHEY and CDR2 SVGAGI. Here the CDR3 reads CASSYSSAGGYTF. CDR3 coding DNA: TGTGCCAGCAGTTACTCGTCTGCGGGTGGCTACACCTTC.

The genes are TRBV13 and TRBJ2-7; 7 bases match TRBD1. CDR3 length: 17 amino acids. Germline-derived CDR1 and CDR2 are PRHDT and FYEKMQ (reference sequence). V shed 5 bases, J shed 2 bases, and the junction held 15 bases outside the gene matches. The CDR3 DNA is TGTGCCAGCAGCCTTATGATCCTCGGACAGGAGACCTACGAGCAGTACTTC. It specifies CASSLMILGQETYEQYF.

This clonotype showed up just once. The rearrangement uses TRBV7-2 and TRBJ1-1; D unresolved. Germline assignment: CDR1 SGHTA and CDR2 FQGNSA. The CDR3 spans 14 residues. Trimming took off 2 bases at V and 5 bases at J, with 12 bases between the two ends. The DNA of the CDR3 is TGTGCCAGCAGCTTAAATATTATAGGGACTGAAGCTTTCTTT. Translating gives CASSLNIIGTEAFF. The complete variable domain, with remaining parts taken from reference TRBV7-2 and TRBJ1-1, reads GAGVSQSPSNKVTEKGKDVELRCDPISGHTALYWYRQSLGQGLEFLIYFQGNSAPDKSGLPSDRFSAERTGGSVSTLTIQRTQQEDSAVYLCASSLNIIGTEAFFGQGTRLTVV.

The rearrangement joins TRBV3-1 to TRBJ1-5; the D is unclear. Trimming cost V 4 bases and J 2 bases, with 24 bases left between them. The CDR3 extends over 19 amino acids. Germline V CDR1 and CDR2: LGHDT, YNNKEL (reference sequence). The CDR3 DNA reads TGTGCCAGCAGCCCGTCACCCTTCGAGGGCTGGGATGGCAATCAGCCCCAGCATTTT. It translates to CASSPSPFEGWDGNQPQHF.

V usage is TRBV9 and J usage is TRBJ2-5, with D tentatively TRBD1 (6 bases). The CDR3 is made up of 15 amino acids. Germline V lookup: CDR1 SGDLS, CDR2 YYNGEE. The V end was cut by 0 bases, the J end by 4 bases, with 13 bases between. The CDR3 protein is CASSVDGRGRETQYF. The CDR3 DNA is TGTGCCAGCAGCGTAGATGGCAGGGGTAGAGAGACCCAGTACTTC.

V and J are TRBV5-1 and TRBJ1-3, with a possible D match to TRBD1 (5 bases). The CDR3 is 17 amino acids. Per germline, CDR1 SGHRS and CDR2 YFSETQ. With 5 bases removed from V and 0 bases from J, the gap between germline ends came to 18 bases. CDR3 nucleotide sequence: TGCGCCAGCAGACGAAGGGACTTACAGAGCTCTGGAAACACCATATATTTT. This sequence encodes CASRRRDLQSSGNTIYF.

The chain combines TRBV12-3 or TRBV12-4 with TRBJ2-1; 10 nucleotides line up with TRBD1. The V gene end was trimmed by 5 bases and the J gene end by 5 bases; junction bases not matched to a gene: 3. The CDR3 is made up of 14 amino acids. CDR3 DNA: TGTGCCAGCAGTCCGGGGACAGGGGACAATGAGCAGTTCTTC. Translation gives CASSPGTGDNEQFF.

The chain joins TRBV11-2 to TRBJ2-2; D gene uncertain. With 0 bases removed from V and 5 bases from J, the gap between germline ends came to 10 bases. The CDR3 is 15 residues long. Germline assignment: CDR1 SGHAT and CDR2 FQNNGV. CDR3 nucleotide sequence: TGTGCCAGCAGCTTAGAAGGTCGAAGGACCGGGGAGCTGTTTTTT. This sequence encodes CASSLEGRRTGELFF.

V is TRBV7-2 and J is TRBJ1-1; 7 bases align to TRBD1. The CDR3 extends over 14 amino acids. CDR1 is SGHTA and CDR2 is FQGNSA in the germline V gene. J gave up 1 base and V 5 bases, and 4 bases lay outside the gene matches. The CDR3 sequence: CASSPRQGNTEAFF. CDR3 nucleotide sequence: TGTGCCAGCAGCCCAAGACAGGGGAACACTGAAGCTTTCTTT.